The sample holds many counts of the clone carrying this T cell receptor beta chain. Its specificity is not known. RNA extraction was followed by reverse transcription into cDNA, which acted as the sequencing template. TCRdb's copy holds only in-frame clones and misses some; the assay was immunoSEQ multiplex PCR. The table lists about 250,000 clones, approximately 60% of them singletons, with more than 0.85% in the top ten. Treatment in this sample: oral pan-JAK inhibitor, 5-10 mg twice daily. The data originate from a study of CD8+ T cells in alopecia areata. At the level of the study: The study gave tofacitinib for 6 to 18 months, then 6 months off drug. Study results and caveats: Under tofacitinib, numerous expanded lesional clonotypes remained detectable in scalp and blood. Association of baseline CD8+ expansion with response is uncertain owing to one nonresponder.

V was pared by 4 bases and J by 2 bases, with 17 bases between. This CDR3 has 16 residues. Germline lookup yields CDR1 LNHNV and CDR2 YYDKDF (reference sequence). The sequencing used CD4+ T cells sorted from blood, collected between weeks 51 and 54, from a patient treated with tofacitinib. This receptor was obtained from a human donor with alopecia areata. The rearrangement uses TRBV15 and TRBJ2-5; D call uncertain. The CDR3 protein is CATSKISFGIQETQYF. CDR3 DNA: TGTGCCACCAGCAAAATCTCCTTTGGTATACAAGAGACCCAGTACTTC.